The present TCR beta chain was sequenced within a study of blood T cells in healthy people across ages. Individuals who donated were healthy Caucasians from Russia aged roughly 6 to 90. Peripheral blood was drawn, around 9.3 milliliters per donor. This clonotype was seen only a few times. Germline V gene sequence: CDR1 SGDLS, CDR2 YYNGEE. Trimming cost V 2 bases and J 7 bases, with 24 bases left between them. The CDR3 sequence is 17 residues long. The use of a sample-barcoded 5' primer and a J-beta primer mix characterized a second PCR of about 7 to 12 cycles. A template-switch adaptor with 12 random nucleotides tagged each cDNA molecule. Every individual sample yielded 3 million or more paired-end reads (each containing CDR3). Each CDR3 protein gets one entry after TCRdb re-called the 5' RACE reads with MiXCR. The sample comprises fewer than 750,000 distinct CDR3 sequences, around 52% of which are singletons, and about 13% rests with the top ten.

Specimen: blood. The chain is built from TRBV9 and TRBJ1-2; TRBD1 might be the D (6 bases). The receptor was isolated from a woman aged 80 or over in good health. For the CDR3, the DNA is TGTGCCAGCAGCGTCTCGGGACACGCAACCGAGGGGGGTGGCTACACCTTC. Its translation is CASSVSGHATEGGGYTF.